The 2 T cell receptor beta chains given below trace back to one sample, sequenced in a study of blood T cell repertoires in COVID-19. Some clones are missing from TCRdb's copy, which holds only in-frame ones; the method was immunoSEQ multiplex PCR. The profile shows some 140,000 clones, roughly 80% of them singletons. Material: peripheral blood. The receptors stem from a woman aged 55-69 years with acute or convalescent COVID-19.

The chain combines TRBV27 with TRBJ2-7, with unresolved D. V was trimmed by 2 bases and J by 3 bases, leaving 8 bases between them. The CDR3 covers 13 residues. Germline-derived CDR1 and CDR2 are MNHEY and SMNVEV (reference sequence). CDR3 sequence (DNA): TGTGCCAGCAGTTTAATGAGTTACTACGAGCAGTACTTC. Protein: CASSLMSYYEQYF.

As for this clone: In the same sample, other DNA sequences code for this CDR3. The chain couples TRBV29-1 to TRBJ1-2; 7 positions agree with TRBD1. Germline V gives CDR1 SQVTM, CDR2 ANQGSEA. This CDR3 spans 13 amino acids. J gave up 7 bases and V 2 bases, and 7 bases lay outside the gene matches. The CDR3, as DNA: TGCAGCGTTGAATATACAGGGGCGGGTGGCTACACCTTC. Translation: CSVEYTGAGGYTF.